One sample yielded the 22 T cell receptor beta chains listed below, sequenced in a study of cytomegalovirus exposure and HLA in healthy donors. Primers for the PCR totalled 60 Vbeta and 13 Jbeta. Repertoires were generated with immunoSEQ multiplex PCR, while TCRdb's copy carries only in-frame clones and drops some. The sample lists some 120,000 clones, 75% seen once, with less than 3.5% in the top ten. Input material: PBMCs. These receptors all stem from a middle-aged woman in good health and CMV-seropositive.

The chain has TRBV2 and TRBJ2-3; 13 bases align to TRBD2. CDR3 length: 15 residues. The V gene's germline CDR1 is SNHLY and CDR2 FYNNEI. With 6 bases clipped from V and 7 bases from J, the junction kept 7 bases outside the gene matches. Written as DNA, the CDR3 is TGTGCCAGCAGCTTACTAGCGGGGGGGCAAAATACGCAGTATTTT. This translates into CASSLLAGGQNTQYF.

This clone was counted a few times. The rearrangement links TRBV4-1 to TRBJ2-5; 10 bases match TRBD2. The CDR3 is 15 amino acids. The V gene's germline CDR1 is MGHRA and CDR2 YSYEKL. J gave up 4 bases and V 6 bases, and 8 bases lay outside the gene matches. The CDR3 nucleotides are TGCGCCAGCAGTCGTACTAGCGGGGTTTCAGAGACCCAGTACTTC. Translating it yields CASSRTSGVSETQYF.

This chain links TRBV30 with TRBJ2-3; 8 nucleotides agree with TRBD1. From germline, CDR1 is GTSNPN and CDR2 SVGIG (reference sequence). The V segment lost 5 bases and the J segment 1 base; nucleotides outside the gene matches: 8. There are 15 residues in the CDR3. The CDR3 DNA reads TGTGCCTGGTATACCGGACAGGGCCGCACAGATACGCAGTATTTT. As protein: CAWYTGQGRTDTQYF.

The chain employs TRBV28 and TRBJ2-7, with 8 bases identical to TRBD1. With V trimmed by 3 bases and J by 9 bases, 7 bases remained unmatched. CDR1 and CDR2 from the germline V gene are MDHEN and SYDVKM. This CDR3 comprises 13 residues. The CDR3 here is CASSLGQDSRQYF. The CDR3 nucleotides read TGTGCCAGCAGTTTGGGACAGGATTCACGGCAGTACTTC.

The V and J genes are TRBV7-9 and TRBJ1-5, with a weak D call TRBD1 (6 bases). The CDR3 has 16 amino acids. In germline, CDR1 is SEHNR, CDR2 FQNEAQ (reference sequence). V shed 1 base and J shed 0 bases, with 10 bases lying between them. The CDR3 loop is CASSLVGADSNQPQHF. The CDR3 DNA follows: TGTGCCAGCAGCTTAGTGGGGGCGGATAGCAATCAGCCCCAGCATTTT. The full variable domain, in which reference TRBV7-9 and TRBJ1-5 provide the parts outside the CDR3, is DTGVSQNPRHKITKRGQNVTFRCDPISEHNRLYWYRQTLGQGPEFLTYFQNEAQLEKSRLLSDRFSAERPKGSFSTLEIQRTEQGDSAMYLCASSLVGADSNQPQHFGDGTRLSIL.

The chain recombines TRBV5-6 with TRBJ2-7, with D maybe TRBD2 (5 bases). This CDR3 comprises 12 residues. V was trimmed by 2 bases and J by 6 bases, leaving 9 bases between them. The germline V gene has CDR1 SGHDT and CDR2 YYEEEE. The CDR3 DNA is TGTGCCAGCAGCTTCGGACTCCTCGAGCAGTACTTC. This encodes CASSFGLLEQYF. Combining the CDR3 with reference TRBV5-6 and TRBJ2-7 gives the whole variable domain DAGVTQSPTHLIKTRGQQVTLRCSPKSGHDTVSWYQQALGQGPQFIFQYYEEEERQRGNFPDRFSGHQFPNYSSELNVNALLLGDSALYLCASSFGLLEQYFGPGTRLTVT.

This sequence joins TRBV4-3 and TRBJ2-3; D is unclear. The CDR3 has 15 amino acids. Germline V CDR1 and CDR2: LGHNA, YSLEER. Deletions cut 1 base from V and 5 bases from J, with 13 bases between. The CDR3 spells CASSQVRDPLDTQYF. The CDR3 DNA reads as TGCGCCAGCAGCCAAGTACGCGATCCCCTAGATACGCAGTATTTT.

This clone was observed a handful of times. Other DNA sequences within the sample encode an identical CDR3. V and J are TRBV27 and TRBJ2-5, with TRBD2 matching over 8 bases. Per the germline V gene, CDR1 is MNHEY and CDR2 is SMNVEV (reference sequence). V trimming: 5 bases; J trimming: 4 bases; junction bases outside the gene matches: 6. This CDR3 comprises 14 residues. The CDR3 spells CASSPGTSGETQYF. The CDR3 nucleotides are TGTGCCAGCAGTCCGGGGACTAGTGGAGAGACCCAGTACTTC.

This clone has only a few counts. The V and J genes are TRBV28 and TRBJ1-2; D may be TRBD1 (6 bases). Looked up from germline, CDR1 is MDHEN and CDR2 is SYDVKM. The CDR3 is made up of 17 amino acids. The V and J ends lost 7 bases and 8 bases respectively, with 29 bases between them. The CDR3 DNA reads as TGTGCCAGCAATTTTGTTGGAACAGGGATGAGGGTGCGCGGCTACACCTTC. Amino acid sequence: CASNFVGTGMRVRGYTF.

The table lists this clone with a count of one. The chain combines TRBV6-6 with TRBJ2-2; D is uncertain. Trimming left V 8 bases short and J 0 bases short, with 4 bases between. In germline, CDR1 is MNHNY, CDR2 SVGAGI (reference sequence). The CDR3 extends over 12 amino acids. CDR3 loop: CASDTNTGELFF. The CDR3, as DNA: TGTGCCAGCGACACGAACACCGGGGAGCTGTTTTTT.

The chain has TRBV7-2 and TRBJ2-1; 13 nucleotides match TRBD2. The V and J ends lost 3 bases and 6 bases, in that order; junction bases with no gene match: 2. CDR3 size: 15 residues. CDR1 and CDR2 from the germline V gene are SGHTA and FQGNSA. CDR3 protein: CASSFRTSGSNEQFF. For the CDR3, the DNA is TGTGCCAGCAGCTTTAGGACTAGCGGGAGCAATGAGCAGTTCTTC.

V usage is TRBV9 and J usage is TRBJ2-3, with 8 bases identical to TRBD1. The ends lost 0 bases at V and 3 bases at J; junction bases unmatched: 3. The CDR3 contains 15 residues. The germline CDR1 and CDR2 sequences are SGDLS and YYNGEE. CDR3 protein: CASSVGTGWTDTQYF. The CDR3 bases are TGTGCCAGCAGCGTAGGGACAGGGTGGACAGATACGCAGTATTTT.

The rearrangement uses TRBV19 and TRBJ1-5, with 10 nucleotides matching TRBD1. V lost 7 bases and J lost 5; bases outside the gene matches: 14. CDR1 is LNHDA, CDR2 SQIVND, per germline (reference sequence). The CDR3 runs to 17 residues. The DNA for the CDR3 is TGTGCCAGTACCTCAACCCGAGGGGACAGGGGACATCAGCCCCAGCATTTT. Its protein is CASTSTRGDRGHQPQHF. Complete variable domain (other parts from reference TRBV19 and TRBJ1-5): DGGITQSPKYLFRKEGQNVTLSCEQNLNHDAMYWYRQDPGQGLRLIYYSQIVNDFQKGDIAEGYSVSREKKESFPLTVTSAQKNPTAFYLCASTSTRGDRGHQPQHFGDGTRLSIL.

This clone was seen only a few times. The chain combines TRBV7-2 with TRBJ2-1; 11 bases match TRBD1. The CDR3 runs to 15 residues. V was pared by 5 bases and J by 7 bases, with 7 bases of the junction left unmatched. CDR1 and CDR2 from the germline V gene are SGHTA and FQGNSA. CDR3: CASSPRGQGGNEQFF. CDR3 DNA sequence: TGTGCCAGCAGCCCTAGGGGACAGGGGGGGAATGAGCAGTTCTTC.

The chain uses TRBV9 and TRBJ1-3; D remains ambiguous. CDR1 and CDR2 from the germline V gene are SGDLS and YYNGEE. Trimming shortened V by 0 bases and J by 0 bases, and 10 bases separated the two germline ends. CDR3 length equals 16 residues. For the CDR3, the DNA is TGTGCCAGCAGCGTAGCCGGCACAGACTCTGGAAACACCATATATTTT. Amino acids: CASSVAGTDSGNTIYF. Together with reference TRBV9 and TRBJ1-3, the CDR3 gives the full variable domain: DSGVTQTPKHLITATGQRVTLRCSPRSGDLSVYWYQQSLDQGLQFLIQYYNGEERAKGNILERFSAQQFPDLHSELNLSSLELGDSALYFCASSVAGTDSGNTIYFGEGSWLTVV.

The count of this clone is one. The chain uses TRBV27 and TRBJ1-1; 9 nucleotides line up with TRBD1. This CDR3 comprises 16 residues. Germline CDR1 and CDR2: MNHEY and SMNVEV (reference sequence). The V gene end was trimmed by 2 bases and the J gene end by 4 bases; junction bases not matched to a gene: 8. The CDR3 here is CASSLAREGQGTEAFF. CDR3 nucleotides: TGTGCCAGCAGTTTAGCCCGGGAGGGACAGGGCACTGAAGCTTTCTTT.

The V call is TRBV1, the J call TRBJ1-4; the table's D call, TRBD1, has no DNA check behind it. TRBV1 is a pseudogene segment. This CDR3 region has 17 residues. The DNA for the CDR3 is TGCACCAGCAGCCAAGGACGTAGGGACAGGGTTAAAGAAAAACTGTTTTTT. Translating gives CTSSQGRRDRVKEKLFF.

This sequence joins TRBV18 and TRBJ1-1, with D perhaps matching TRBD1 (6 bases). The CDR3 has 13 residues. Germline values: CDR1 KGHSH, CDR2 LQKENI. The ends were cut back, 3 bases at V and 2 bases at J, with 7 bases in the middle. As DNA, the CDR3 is TGTGCCAGCTCACCGGGACAAAACACTGAAGCTTTCTTT. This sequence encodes CASSPGQNTEAFF.

The CDR3 protein is CASSAQNTGELFF. DNA of the CDR3: TGTGCCAGCAGCGCACAAAACACCGGGGAGCTGTTTTTT. The chain is built from TRBV6-1 and TRBJ2-2, with D hard to call. Trimming cost V 6 bases and J 2 bases, with 7 bases left between them. The CDR3 runs to 13 residues. Germline V lookup: CDR1 MNHNS, CDR2 SASEGT.

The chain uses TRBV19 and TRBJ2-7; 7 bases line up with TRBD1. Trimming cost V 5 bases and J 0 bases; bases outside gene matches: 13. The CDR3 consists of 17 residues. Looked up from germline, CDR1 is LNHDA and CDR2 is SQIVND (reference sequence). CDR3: CASSGQAYPPSSYEQYF. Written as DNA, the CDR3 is TGTGCCAGTAGTGGACAGGCCTATCCCCCAAGCTCCTACGAGCAGTACTTC.

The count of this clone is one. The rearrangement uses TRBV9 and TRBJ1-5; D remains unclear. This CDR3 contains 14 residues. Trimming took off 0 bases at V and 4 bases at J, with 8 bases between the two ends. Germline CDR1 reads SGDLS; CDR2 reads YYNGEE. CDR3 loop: CASSVEGLNQPQHF. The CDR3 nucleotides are TGTGCCAGCAGCGTAGAAGGACTGAATCAGCCCCAGCATTTT. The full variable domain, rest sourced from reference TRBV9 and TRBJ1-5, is DSGVTQTPKHLITATGQRVTLRCSPRSGDLSVYWYQQSLDQGLQFLIQYYNGEERAKGNILERFSAQQFPDLHSELNLSSLELGDSALYFCASSVEGLNQPQHFGDGTRLSIL.

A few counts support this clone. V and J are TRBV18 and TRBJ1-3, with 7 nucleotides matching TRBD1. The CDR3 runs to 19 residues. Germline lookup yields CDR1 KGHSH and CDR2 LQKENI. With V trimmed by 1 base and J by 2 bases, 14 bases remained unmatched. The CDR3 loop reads CASSPLLKPQGQTGNTIYF. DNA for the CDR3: TGTGCCAGCTCACCACTATTGAAGCCCCAGGGACAGACTGGAAACACCATATATTTT.